The TCR beta chain under discussion was sequenced for a study of cytomegalovirus exposure and HLA in healthy donors. Whole-study findings and limits: Some TCR beta chains (more than 150 of them) were listed as cytomegalovirus-associated. According to a later analysis, most TCR beta chains associated with CMV appeared HLA-restricted. Clonal expansion was found to be greater in HLA-associated TCR beta chains than in equally common others in a later analysis.

13 Jbeta primers and 60 Vbeta primers were used for the PCR. TCRdb's copy holds only in-frame clones and misses some; the assay was immunoSEQ multiplex PCR. The table records roughly 160,000 clones, approximately 80% of them present only once. Worth noting for this clone: The antigen remains unidentified.

Trimming took 2 bases from V and 4 from J, leaving 15 bases between them. The length of the CDR3 is 16 residues. CDR1 SGHVS and CDR2 FNYEAQ come from the germline V gene. The specimen was PBMCs. This sequence was found in a woman in her twenties or thirties in good health and CMV-seropositive. V gene TRBV7-6 combines with J gene TRBJ2-1; D may be TRBD2 (5 bases). The CDR3 loop is CASSLSLDGSYNEQFF. The CDR3 region has the DNA TGTGCCAGCAGCTTATCACTAGACGGATCGTACAATGAGCAGTTCTTC. The full variable domain, its missing parts supplied by reference TRBV7-6 and TRBJ2-1, is GAGVSQSPRYKVTKRGQDVALRCDPISGHVSLYWYRQALGQGPEFLTYFNYEAQQDKSGLPNDRFSAERPEGSISTLTIQRTEQRDSAMYRCASSLSLDGSYNEQFFGPGTRLTVL.